This T cell receptor beta chain was found in a study of T cell repertoires in cytomegalovirus infection. This clonotype was counted only a few times. What it recognizes is unknown. TCRdb used MiXCR to reprocess the reads, holding one entry per CDR3 protein. The sample shows roughly 68,000 distinct CDR3 sequences, 20% to 25% of them seen only once. The CDR3 spans 16 residues. The ends were cut back, 0 bases at V and 0 bases at J, with 9 bases in the middle. Germline-derived CDR1 and CDR2 are LGHNA and YSLEER. The rearrangement uses TRBV4-3 and TRBJ2-1; D gene unclear. This sequence originates from a human donor in good health (CMV status not recorded). Some clones in this sample may be carry-over from other donors' samples. The sample in question was CD8+ T cells from cultured PBMCs, obtained from culture after CMV antigen stimulation. CDR3 DNA sequence: TGCGCCAGCAGCCAAGATCTTACCGACTCCTACAATGAGCAGTTCTTC. Translated, it gives CASSQDLTDSYNEQFF.